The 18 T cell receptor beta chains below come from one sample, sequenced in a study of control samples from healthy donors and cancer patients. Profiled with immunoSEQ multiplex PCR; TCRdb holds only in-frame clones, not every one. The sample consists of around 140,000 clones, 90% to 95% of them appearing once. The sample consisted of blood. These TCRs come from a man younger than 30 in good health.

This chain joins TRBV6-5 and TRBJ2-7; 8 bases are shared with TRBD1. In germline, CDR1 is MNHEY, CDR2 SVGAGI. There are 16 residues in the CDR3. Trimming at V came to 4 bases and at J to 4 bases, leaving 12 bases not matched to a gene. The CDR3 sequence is CASSSLRGQVRYEQYF. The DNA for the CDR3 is TGTGCCAGCAGTTCCCTACGGGGACAGGTACGGTACGAGCAGTACTTC.

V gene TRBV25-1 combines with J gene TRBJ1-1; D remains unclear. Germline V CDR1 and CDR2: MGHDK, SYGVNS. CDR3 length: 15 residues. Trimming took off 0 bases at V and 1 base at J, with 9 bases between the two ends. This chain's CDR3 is CASSEYMRGNTEAFF. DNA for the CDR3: TGTGCCAGCAGTGAATATATGCGAGGGAACACTGAAGCTTTCTTT. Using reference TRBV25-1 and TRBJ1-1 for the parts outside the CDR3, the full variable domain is EADIYQTPRYLVIGTGKKITLECSQTMGHDKMYWYQQDPGMELHLIHYSYGVNSTEKGDLSSESTVSRIRTEHFPLTLESARPSHTSQYLCASSEYMRGNTEAFFGQGTRLTVV.

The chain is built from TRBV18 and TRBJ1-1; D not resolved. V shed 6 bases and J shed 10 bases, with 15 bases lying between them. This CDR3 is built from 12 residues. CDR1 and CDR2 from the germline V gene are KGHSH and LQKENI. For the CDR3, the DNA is TGTGCCAGCTCCCTACCGCATCGGCCAGCTTTCTTT. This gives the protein CASSLPHRPAFF.

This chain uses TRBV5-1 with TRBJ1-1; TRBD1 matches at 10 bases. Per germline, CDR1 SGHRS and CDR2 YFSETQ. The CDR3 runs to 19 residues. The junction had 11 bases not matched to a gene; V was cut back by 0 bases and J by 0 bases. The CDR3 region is CASSLEVTGTGALNTEAFF. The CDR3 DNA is TGCGCCAGCAGCTTGGAGGTTACCGGGACAGGGGCGCTGAACACTGAAGCTTTCTTT.

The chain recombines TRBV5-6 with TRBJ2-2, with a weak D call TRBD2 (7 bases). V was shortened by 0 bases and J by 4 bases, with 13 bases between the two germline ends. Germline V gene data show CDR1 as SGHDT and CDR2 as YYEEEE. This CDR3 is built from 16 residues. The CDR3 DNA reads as TGTGCCAGCAGCTTGGAGTTCGGGGGGCGCACCGGGGAGCTGTTTTTT. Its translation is CASSLEFGGRTGELFF.

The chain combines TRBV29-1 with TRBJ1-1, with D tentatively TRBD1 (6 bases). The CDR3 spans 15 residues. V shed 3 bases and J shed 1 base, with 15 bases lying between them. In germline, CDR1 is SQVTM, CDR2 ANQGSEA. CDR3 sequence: CSVDGGGWPNTEAFF. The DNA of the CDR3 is TGCAGCGTTGACGGAGGGGGTTGGCCGAACACTGAAGCTTTCTTT.

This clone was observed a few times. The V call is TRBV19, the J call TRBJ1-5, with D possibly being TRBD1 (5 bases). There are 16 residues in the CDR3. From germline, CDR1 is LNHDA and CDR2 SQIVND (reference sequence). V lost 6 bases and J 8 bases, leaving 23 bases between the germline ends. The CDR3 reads CASSRAGRAIREPQHF. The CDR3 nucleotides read TGTGCCAGTAGCCGGGCAGGGCGTGCGATTAGGGAGCCCCAGCATTTT.

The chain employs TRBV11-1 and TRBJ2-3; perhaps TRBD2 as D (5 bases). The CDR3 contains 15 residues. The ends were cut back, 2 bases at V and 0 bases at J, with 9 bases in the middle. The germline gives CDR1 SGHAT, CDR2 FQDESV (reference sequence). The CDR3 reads CASSLRETSTDTQYF. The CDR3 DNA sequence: TGTGCCAGCAGCTTACGGGAAACTAGCACAGATACGCAGTATTTT.

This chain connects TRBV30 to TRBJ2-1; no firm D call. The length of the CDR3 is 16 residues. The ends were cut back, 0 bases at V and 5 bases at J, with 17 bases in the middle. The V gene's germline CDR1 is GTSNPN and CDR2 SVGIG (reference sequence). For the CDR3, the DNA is TGTGCCTGGAGTGTAGGTGGGCACGGGTTCAACAATGAGCAGTTCTTC. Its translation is CAWSVGGHGFNNEQFF.

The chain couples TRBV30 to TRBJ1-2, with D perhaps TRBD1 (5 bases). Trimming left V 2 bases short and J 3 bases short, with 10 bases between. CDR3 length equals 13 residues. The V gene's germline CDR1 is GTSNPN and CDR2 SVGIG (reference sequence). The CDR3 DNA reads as TGTGCCTGGAGTCGGGACTCCTACTATGGCTACACCTTC. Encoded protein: CAWSRDSYYGYTF. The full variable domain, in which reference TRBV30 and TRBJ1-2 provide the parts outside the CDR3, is SQTIHQWPATLVQPVGSPLSLECTVEGTSNPNLYWYRQAAGRGLQLLFYSVGIGQISSEVPQNLSASRPQDRQFILSSKKLLLSDSGFYLCAWSRDSYYGYTFGSGTRLTVV.

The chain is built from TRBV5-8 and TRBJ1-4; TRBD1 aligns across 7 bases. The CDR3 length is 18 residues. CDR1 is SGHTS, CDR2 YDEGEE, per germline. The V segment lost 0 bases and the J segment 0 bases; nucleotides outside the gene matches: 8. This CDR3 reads CASSLGDSRIATNEKLFF. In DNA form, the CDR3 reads TGTGCCAGCAGCTTGGGGGACAGCCGGATTGCAACTAATGAAAAACTGTTTTTT.

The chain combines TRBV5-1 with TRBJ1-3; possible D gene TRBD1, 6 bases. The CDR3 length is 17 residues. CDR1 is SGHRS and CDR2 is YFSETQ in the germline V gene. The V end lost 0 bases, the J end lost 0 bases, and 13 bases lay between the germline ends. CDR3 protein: CASSLETGSDSGNTIYF. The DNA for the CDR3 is TGCGCCAGCAGCTTGGAGACAGGTTCCGACTCTGGAAACACCATATATTTT.

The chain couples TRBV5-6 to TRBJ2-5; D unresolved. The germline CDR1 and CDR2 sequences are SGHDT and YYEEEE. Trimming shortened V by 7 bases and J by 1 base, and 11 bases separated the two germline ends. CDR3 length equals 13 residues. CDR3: CASLNGGQETQYF. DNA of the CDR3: TGTGCCAGCCTTAATGGCGGCCAAGAGACCCAGTACTTC.

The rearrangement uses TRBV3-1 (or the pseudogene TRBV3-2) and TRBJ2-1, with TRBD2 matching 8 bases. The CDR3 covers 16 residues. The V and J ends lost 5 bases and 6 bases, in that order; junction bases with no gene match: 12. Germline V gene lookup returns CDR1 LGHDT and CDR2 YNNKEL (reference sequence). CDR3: CASSSPSGTRANEQFF. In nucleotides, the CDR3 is TGTGCCAGCAGCTCCCCCTCCGGGACTAGAGCCAATGAGCAGTTCTTC.

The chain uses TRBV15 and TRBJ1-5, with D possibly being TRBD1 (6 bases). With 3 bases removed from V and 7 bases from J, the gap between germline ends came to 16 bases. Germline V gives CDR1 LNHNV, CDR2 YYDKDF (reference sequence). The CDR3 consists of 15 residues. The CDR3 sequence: CATSSEQGVWQPQHF. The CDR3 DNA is TGTGCCACCAGCAGTGAACAGGGAGTTTGGCAGCCCCAGCATTTT.

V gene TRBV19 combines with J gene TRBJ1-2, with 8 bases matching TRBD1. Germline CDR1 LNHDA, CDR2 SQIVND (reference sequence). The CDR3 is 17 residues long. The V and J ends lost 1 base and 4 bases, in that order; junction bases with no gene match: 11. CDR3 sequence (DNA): TGTGCCAGTAGTATAGGCCCGCCGGACAGGGCTACCTATGGCTACACCTTC. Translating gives CASSIGPPDRATYGYTF.

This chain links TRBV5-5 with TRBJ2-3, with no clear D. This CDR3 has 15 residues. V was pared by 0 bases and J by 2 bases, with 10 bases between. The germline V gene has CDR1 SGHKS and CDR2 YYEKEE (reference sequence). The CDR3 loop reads CASSLAAVATDTQYF. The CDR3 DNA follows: TGTGCCAGCAGCTTGGCAGCCGTAGCCACAGATACGCAGTATTTT.

The CDR3 reads CASSEAIITGRTSYEQYF. The CDR3 DNA sequence: TGTGCCAGCAGTGAAGCGATTATAACGGGGAGGACCTCCTACGAGCAGTACTTC. The V and J genes are TRBV6-1 and TRBJ2-7; weak D call: TRBD2 (6 bases). Trimming removed 0 bases from V and 0 bases from J, with 18 bases in between. The CDR3 totals 18 residues. Germline V lookup: CDR1 MNHNS, CDR2 SASEGT.